The following is a TCR beta chain sequence with its context. Its target is not known. The CDR3 consists of 15 residues. Per the germline V gene, CDR1 is MDHEN and CDR2 is SYDVKM. The V gene lost 0 bases and the J gene lost 6 bases, with 13 bases spanning the gap. This specimen comes from a study of cytomegalovirus exposure and HLA in healthy donors. Study-level points and caveats: The majority of TCR sequences were rare, yet some public TCRs appeared in many donors.

Primers included in the PCR were 60 Vbeta and 13 Jbeta primers. Data came from immunoSEQ multiplex PCR; TCRdb stores just in-frame clones and leaves some out. The sample records over 110,000 clones, around 78% being singletons. This TCR derives from a middle-aged woman in good health and CMV-seropositive. Sequencing was carried out using PBMCs. V usage is TRBV28 and J usage is TRBJ2-3; perhaps TRBD1 as D (6 bases). The CDR3 here is CASSLWGASGDTQYF. In DNA form, the CDR3 reads TGTGCCAGCAGTTTATGGGGGGCGTCGGGGGATACGCAGTATTTT.